A selection of T cell receptor beta chains follows, all from one sample in a study of T cells in localized non-small cell lung cancer. This table comes from immunoSEQ multiplex PCR, and its TCRdb copy is limited to in-frame clones, with some not included. The sample contains 25,000 to 30,000 clones, about 87% of which appear only once. The sequenced sample was peripheral blood, obtained before any cancer treatment. The receptors were gathered from a woman aged 18-50 years with stage I lung adenocarcinoma. The CDR3 runs from the conserved cysteine through the conserved F or W. The D gene is left open where the match is weak. Part of the rows lack a size; the others show once, few, many or a class for expanded clones.

TRBV7-3,NA,NA,TRBJ1-4,CASSRRAPTVNEKLFF,TGTGCCAGCAGTAGGCGGGCCCCAACTGTAAATGAAAAACTGTTTTTT
TRBV7-9,NA,NA,TRBJ2-6,CASSLDQGANVLTF,TGTGCCAGCAGCTTAGACCAAGGGGCCAACGTCCTGACTTTC
TRBV28,NA,NA,TRBJ2-2,CASSSKNTGELFF,TGTGCCAGCAGTTCCAAGAACACCGGGGAGCTGTTTTTT
TRBV28,NA,NA,TRBJ1-5,CASSGGAIGRPQHF,TGTGCCAGCAGTGGGGGGGCTATCGGAAGGCCCCAGCATTTT
TRBV11-3,TRBD2,NA,TRBJ2-7,CASSFLTGGNYEQYF,TGTGCCAGCAGCTTTCTAACGGGAGGTAACTACGAGCAGTACTTC
TRBV20-1,NA,few,TRBJ2-1,CSALRQFF,TGCAGTGCCCTCCGGCAGTTCTTC
TRBV11-3,NA,NA,TRBJ1-5,CASSLAKGRVAYGDNQPQHF,TGTGCCAGCAGCTTAGCTAAGGGCAGGGTAGCATACGGGGACAATCAGCCCCAGCATTTT
TRBV5-6,NA,few,TRBJ2-2,CASSSTRELFF,TGTGCCAGCAGCTCGACGAGGGAGCTGTTTTTT
TRBV5-1,NA,NA,TRBJ2-5,CASSLVGGLKETQYF,TGCGCCAGCAGCTTGGTGGGGGGGCTAAAAGAGACCCAGTACTTC
TRBV18,NA,NA,TRBJ1-2,CASSPDGTNYGYTF,TGTGCCAGCTCACCGGACGGAACTAACTATGGCTACACCTTC
TRBV6-1,NA,NA,TRBJ1-5,CASSVQDGGNQPQHF,TGTGCCAGCAGTGTGCAGGACGGGGGCAATCAGCCCCAGCATTTT
TRBV19,NA,few,TRBJ1-1,CASSALQGLGTEAFF,TGTGCCAGTAGTGCACTACAGGGACTCGGGACTGAAGCTTTCTTT
TRBV4-2,NA,NA,TRBJ2-1,CASSQDMAEGYNEQFF,TGTGCCAGCAGCCAAGATATGGCGGAAGGTTACAATGAGCAGTTCTTC
TRBV7-6,NA,few,TRBJ2-2,CASSLVARMVAGELFF,TGTGCCAGCAGCTTAGTAGCGAGGATGGTCGCCGGGGAGCTGTTTTTT
TRBV19,TRBD1,NA,TRBJ1-1,CASSIETGVNTEAFF,TGTGCCAGTAGTATAGAGACAGGGGTAAACACTGAAGCTTTCTTT
TRBV10-3,NA,NA,TRBJ2-7,CAIGSGHTYEQYF,TGTGCCATCGGGTCGGGACATACCTACGAGCAGTACTTC
TRBV28,NA,NA,TRBJ1-1,CASSSGSGNTEAFF,TGTGCCAGCAGTTCGGGCTCCGGGAACACTGAAGCTTTCTTT
TRBV12-5,NA,NA,TRBJ2-7,CASGVGVNEQYF,TGTGCTAGTGGTGTAGGGGTGAACGAGCAGTACTTC
TRBV5-6,NA,NA,TRBJ1-3,CASGDVSGNTIYF,TGTGCCAGCGGGGATGTCTCTGGAAACACCATATATTTT
TRBV28,TRBD1,NA,TRBJ1-1,CASSSGTGDRGRTEAFF,TGTGCCAGCAGTTCGGGGACGGGGGACAGGGGGCGGACTGAAGCTTTCTTT
TRBV6-6,NA,NA,TRBJ1-5,CASIVGPQGNNQPQHF,TGTGCCAGCATCGTGGGGCCTCAAGGTAACAATCAGCCCCAGCATTTT
TRBV2,NA,NA,TRBJ1-3,CASRDGGNTIYF,TGTGCCAGCAGGGACGGGGGAAACACCATATATTTT
TRBV2,TRBD1,NA,TRBJ1-4,CASSGTGGNEKLFF,TGTGCCAGCAGTGGGACAGGGGGTAATGAAAAACTGTTTTTT
TRBV18,NA,NA,TRBJ2-1,CASSPGAPNNEQFF,TGTGCCAGCTCACCAGGGGCGCCTAACAATGAGCAGTTCTTC
TRBV28,TRBD1,NA,TRBJ2-2,CASSYPTGAKNTGELFF,TGTGCCAGCAGTTACCCGACAGGGGCGAAGAACACCGGGGAGCTGTTTTTT
TRBV28,NA,NA,TRBJ1-1,CASRSGTNAEAFF,TGTGCCAGCAGGTCCGGGACAAACGCTGAAGCTTTCTTT
TRBV27,NA,NA,TRBJ1-5,CASSSSTGPGQPQHF,TGTGCCAGCAGTTCGAGTACCGGGCCTGGTCAGCCCCAGCATTTT
TRBV6-4,TRBD1,NA,TRBJ2-1,CASSDGTGGFNEQFF,TGTGCCAGCAGTGATGGGACAGGGGGTTTCAATGAGCAGTTCTTC
TRBV2,TRBD1,NA,TRBJ2-5,CASSASQGQGAVGTQYF,TGTGCCAGCAGCGCGTCACAGGGACAGGGGGCTGTTGGGACCCAGTACTTC
TRBV25-1,TRBD1,NA,TRBJ2-1,CASSRTGSSYNEQFF,TGTGCCAGCAGCAGGACAGGGAGCTCCTACAATGAGCAGTTCTTC
TRBV10-1,NA,few,TRBJ1-2,CASSGATGGYTF,TGCGCCAGCAGCGGGGCCACAGGAGGCTACACCTTC
TRBV18,TRBD1,NA,TRBJ1-1,CASSPRDRSDYTEAFF,TGTGCCAGCTCTCCAAGGGACAGGAGTGACTACACTGAAGCTTTCTTT
TRBV12-5,NA,NA,TRBJ1-2,CASGFQVEMKEVVSSGYTF,TGTGCTAGTGGTTTTCAAGTTGAGATGAAGGAAGTTGTTTCATCTGGCTACACCTTC
TRBV18,NA,NA,TRBJ2-1,CASSKQGGSYNEQFF,TGTGCCAGCTCAAAACAGGGAGGGTCCTACAATGAGCAGTTCTTC
TRBV6-6,NA,NA,TRBJ2-7,CASTASHEQYF,TGTGCCAGTACGGCCTCCCACGAGCAGTACTTC
TRBV9,TRBD2,few,TRBJ2-3,CASSDGLAKTSTDTQYF,TGTGCCAGCAGCGACGGACTAGCGAAGACTAGCACAGATACGCAGTATTTT
TRBV6-5,TRBD2,NA,TRBJ2-7,CASSYGLADPTYEQYF,TGTGCCAGCAGTTACGGACTAGCGGATCCAACCTACGAGCAGTACTTC
TRBV11-2,NA,once,TRBJ2-7,CASSQDGIPYEQYF,TGTGCCAGCAGCCAGGACGGGATCCCCTACGAGCAGTACTTC
TRBV11-3,NA,NA,TRBJ2-2,CASSLNRDWRGTTGELFF,TGTGCCAGCAGCTTAAATAGGGACTGGAGGGGGACCACCGGGGAGCTGTTTTTT
TRBV5-6,TRBD1,NA,TRBJ1-5,CASSFQGVQPQHF,TGTGCCAGCAGCTTTCAGGGGGTTCAGCCCCAGCATTTT
TRBV29-1,NA,NA,TRBJ1-2,CSVEDLFEGQGNGYTF,TGCAGCGTTGAAGATTTATTCGAAGGCCAGGGAAATGGCTACACCTTC
TRBV7-9,NA,NA,TRBJ2-7,CASSSVWGEQYF,TGTGCCAGCAGCTCGGTATGGGGGGAGCAGTACTTC
TRBV30,NA,NA,TRBJ2-1,CAWRARSSYNEQFF,TGTGCCTGGAGGGCGCGGAGCTCCTACAATGAGCAGTTCTTC
TRBV30,NA,NA,TRBJ2-3,CAWSVGRQGNSATQYF,TGTGCCTGGAGTGTAGGTCGGCAGGGGAACTCTGCGACGCAGTATTTT
TRBV5-3,TRBD2,NA,TRBJ2-1,CARSYSSSGISYNEQFF,TGTGCCAGAAGCTACTCGAGTAGCGGGATCTCCTACAATGAGCAGTTCTTC
TRBV2,TRBD2,NA,TRBJ2-5,CASSSDRLAGGRQETQYF,TGTGCCAGCAGCTCCGATAGACTAGCGGGAGGCCGCCAAGAGACCCAGTACTTC
TRBV30,NA,NA,TRBJ1-3,CAWSSDGWGNTIYF,TGTGCCTGGAGTTCCGACGGGTGGGGAAACACCATATATTTT
TRBV2,TRBD1,NA,TRBJ1-4,CASSGGTGEEKLFF,TGTGCCAGCAGCGGAGGGACAGGGGAAGAAAAACTGTTTTTT
TRBV13,NA,NA,TRBJ1-1,CASSLGGATTTEAFF,TGTGCCAGCAGCTTAGGAGGAGCTACCACGACTGAAGCTTTCTTT
TRBV30,NA,once,TRBJ1-5,CAWSPGDQPQHF,TGTGCCTGGAGTCCGGGGGATCAGCCCCAGCATTTT
TRBV7-9,NA,once,TRBJ2-1,CASSLSESSYNEQFF,TGTGCCAGCAGCCTATCAGAGAGCTCCTACAATGAGCAGTTCTTC
TRBV4-2,TRBD1,NA,TRBJ1-1,CASSKLGQSNTEAFF,TGTGCCAGCAGCAAACTGGGACAGTCGAACACTGAAGCTTTCTTT
TRBV12-5,NA,NA,TRBJ1-1,CASGLTPKAIGGAEDTEAFF,TGTGCTAGTGGTTTGACCCCAAAGGCAATAGGGGGAGCGGAGGACACTGAAGCTTTCTTT
TRBV19,NA,NA,TRBJ2-1,CASLEGGPRNEQFF,TGTGCCAGCTTGGAGGGAGGACCTCGGAATGAGCAGTTCTTC
TRBV18,TRBD2,NA,TRBJ2-3,CASSPLAGEEGKTDTQYF,TGTGCCAGCTCACCGTTAGCGGGAGAGGAGGGGAAGACAGATACGCAGTATTTT